The TCR beta chain described here comes from a study of T cell responses to AZD1222 COVID-19 vaccine. CDR1 and CDR2 (germline): LGHNA, YNFKEQ. V lost 0 bases, J lost 6 bases, and 3 bases stayed unmatched. The CDR3 has 16 residues. Regarding this clone: Its target is unknown.

Study outcomes and limitations: Seropositive AZD1222 recipients at baseline numbered only five to seven.

Sequenced by immunoSEQ multiplex PCR; TCRdb stores in-frame clones only, minus some. The data show 130,000 to 150,000 clones, around nine tenths seen once. The chain recombines TRBV4-2 with TRBJ1-4; TRBD1 matches 11 bases. This receptor was taken from an adult in good health. Sequenced material: peripheral blood, taken on day 0 of AZD1222 vaccination. CDR3 coding DNA: TGTGCCAGCAGCCAAGATGGGACAGGGGGTTATGAAAAACTGTTTTTT. Translating gives CASSQDGTGGYEKLFF.